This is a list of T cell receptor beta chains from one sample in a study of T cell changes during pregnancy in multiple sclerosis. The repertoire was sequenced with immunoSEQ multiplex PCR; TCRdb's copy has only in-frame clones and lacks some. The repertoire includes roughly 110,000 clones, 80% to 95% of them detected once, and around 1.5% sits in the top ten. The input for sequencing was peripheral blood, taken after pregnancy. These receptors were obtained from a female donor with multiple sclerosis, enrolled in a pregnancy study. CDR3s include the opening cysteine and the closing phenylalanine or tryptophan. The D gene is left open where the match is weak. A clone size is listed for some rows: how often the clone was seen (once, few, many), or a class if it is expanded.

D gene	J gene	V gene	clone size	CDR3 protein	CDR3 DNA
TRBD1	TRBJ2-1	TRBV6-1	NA	CASSARQGASYNEQFF	TGTGCCAGCAGTGCCCGACAGGGGGCCAGCTACAATGAGCAGTTCTTC
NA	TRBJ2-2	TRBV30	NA	CAWKRARGTGELFF	TGTGCCTGGAAGCGGGCTCGGGGCACCGGGGAGCTGTTTTTT
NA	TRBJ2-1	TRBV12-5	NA	CATRADYYNEQFF	TGTGCTACCAGAGCGGACTACTACAATGAGCAGTTCTTC
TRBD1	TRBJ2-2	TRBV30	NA	CACARDRGTTGELFF	TGTGCCTGCGCCCGGGACAGGGGGACCACCGGGGAGCTGTTTTTT
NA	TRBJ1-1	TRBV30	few	CAWSVLSNTEAFF	TGTGCCTGGAGTGTCCTCTCGAACACTGAAGCTTTCTTT
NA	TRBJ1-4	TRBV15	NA	CATRNTMGEKLFF	TGTGCCACCAGGAATACAATGGGCGAAAAACTGTTTTTT
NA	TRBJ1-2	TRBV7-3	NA	CASSIQGPYGYTF	TGTGCCAGCAGTATACAGGGCCCCTATGGCTACACCTTC
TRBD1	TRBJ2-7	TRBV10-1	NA	CARERDRGRGAYEQYF	TGCGCCAGAGAAAGGGACAGGGGGCGCGGGGCCTACGAGCAGTACTTC
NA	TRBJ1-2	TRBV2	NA	CASMRAPGNYGYTF	TGTGCCAGTATGAGAGCCCCGGGGAACTATGGCTACACCTTC
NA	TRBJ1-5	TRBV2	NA	CASRRQLGNQPQHF	TGTGCCAGCAGACGGCAGCTAGGCAATCAGCCCCAGCATTTT
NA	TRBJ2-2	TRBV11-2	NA	CASSLRENTGELFF	TGTGCCAGCAGCTTAAGAGAGAACACCGGGGAGCTGTTTTTT
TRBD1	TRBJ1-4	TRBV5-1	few	CASSRDRPTNEKLFF	TGCGCCAGCAGCCGGGACAGGCCAACTAATGAAAAACTGTTTTTT
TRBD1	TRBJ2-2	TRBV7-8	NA	CASSKDRANTGELFF	TGTGCCAGCAGCAAGGACAGGGCGAACACCGGGGAGCTGTTTTTT
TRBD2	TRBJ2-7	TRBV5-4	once	CASSLEASGRSEQYF	TGTGCCAGCAGCTTGGAAGCTAGCGGGAGAAGTGAGCAGTACTTC
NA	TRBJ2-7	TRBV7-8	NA	CASSYPSGGPYEQYF	TGTGCCAGCAGCTACCCGTCCGGGGGGCCGTACGAGCAGTACTTC
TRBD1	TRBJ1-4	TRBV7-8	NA	CASSASGTAREKLFF	TGTGCCAGCAGCGCCTCCGGGACAGCCCGGGAAAAACTGTTTTTT
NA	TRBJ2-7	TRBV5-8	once	CASSLVGRGYF	TGTGCCAGCAGCTTGGTCGGGAGAGGGTACTTC
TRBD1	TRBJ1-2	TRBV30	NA	CAWLGQGRGYTF	TGTGCCTGGCTTGGACAGGGTCGGGGCTACACCTTC
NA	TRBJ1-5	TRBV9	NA	CASSVGGESSNQPQHF	TGTGCCAGCAGCGTAGGGGGGGAGTCGAGCAATCAGCCCCAGCATTTT
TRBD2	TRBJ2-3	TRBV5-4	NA	CASSSERDLGQYF	TGTGCCAGCAGCTCAGAGCGGGACCTGGGCCAGTATTTT
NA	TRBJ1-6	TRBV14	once	CASSQSGRSNSPLHF	TGTGCCAGCAGCCAAAGCGGGAGATCAAATTCACCCCTCCACTTT
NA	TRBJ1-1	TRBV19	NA	CASSRDLRLTEAFF	TGTGCCAGTAGTAGGGACTTGAGGCTGACTGAAGCTTTCTTT
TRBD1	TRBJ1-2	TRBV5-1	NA	CASRIGDSTNYGYTF	TGCGCCAGCAGGATAGGGGACAGTACTAACTATGGCTACACCTTC
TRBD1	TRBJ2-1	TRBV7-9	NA	CASSLAEGAPDGNEQFF	TGTGCCAGCAGCTTAGCAGAGGGGGCACCCGATGGGAATGAGCAGTTCTTC
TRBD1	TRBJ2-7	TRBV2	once	CASSGQALYEQYF	TGTGCCAGCAGCGGACAGGCTCTCTACGAGCAGTACTTC
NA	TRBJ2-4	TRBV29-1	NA	CSVFQGFDIQYF	TGCAGCGTGTTTCAGGGTTTTGACATTCAGTACTTC
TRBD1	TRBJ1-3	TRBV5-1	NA	CASSTGQISSGNTIYF	TGCGCCAGCAGCACGGGACAGATCAGCTCTGGAAACACCATATATTTT
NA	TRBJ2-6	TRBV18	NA	CASSPLINGQFGSSGANVLTF	TGTGCCAGCTCACCACTAATAAACGGACAGTTTGGGAGCTCTGGGGCCAACGTCCTGACTTTC